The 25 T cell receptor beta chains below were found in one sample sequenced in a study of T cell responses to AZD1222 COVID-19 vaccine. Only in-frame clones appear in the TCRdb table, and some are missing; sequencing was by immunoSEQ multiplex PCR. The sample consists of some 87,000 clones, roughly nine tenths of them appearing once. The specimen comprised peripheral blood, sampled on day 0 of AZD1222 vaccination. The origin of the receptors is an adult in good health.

The CDR3 nucleotides read TGTGCCTTAAGCGGGGATTTCTACAATGAGCAGTTCTTC. It encodes CALSGDFYNEQFF. The chain combines TRBV30 with TRBJ2-1; 7 bases align to TRBD2. Unmatched junction bases numbered 6, after V lost 7 bases and J lost 3 bases. The length of the CDR3 is 13 residues. CDR1 is GTSNPN, CDR2 SVGIG, per germline (reference sequence).

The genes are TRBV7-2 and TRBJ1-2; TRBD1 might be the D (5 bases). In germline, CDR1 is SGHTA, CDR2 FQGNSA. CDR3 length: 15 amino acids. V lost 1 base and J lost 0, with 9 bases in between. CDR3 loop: CASSLGSTANYGYTF. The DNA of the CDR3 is TGTGCCAGCAGCTTAGGCTCGACAGCTAACTATGGCTACACCTTC.

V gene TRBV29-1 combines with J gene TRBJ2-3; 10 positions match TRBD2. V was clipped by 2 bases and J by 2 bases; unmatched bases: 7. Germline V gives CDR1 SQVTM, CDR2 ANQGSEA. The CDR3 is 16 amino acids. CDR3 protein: CSVENRAGGPTDTQYF. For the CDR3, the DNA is TGCAGCGTTGAAAACCGAGCGGGAGGGCCCACAGATACGCAGTATTTT.

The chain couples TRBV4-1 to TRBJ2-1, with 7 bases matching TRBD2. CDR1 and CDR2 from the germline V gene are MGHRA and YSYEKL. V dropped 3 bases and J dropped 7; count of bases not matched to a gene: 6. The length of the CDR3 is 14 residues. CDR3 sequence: CASSQVQGGNEQFF. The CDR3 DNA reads TGCGCCAGCAGCCAGGTGCAGGGAGGGAATGAGCAGTTCTTC.

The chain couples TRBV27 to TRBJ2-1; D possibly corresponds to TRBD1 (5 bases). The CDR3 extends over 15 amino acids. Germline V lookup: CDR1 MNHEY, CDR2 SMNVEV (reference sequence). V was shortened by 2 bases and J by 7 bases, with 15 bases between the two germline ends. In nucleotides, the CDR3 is TGTGCCAGCAGTTTACAGGGTGGATTGAGGAATGAGCAGTTCTTC. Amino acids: CASSLQGGLRNEQFF.

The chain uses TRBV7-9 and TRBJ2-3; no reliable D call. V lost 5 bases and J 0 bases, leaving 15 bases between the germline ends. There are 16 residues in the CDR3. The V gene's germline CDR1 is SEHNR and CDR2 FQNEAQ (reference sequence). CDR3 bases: TGTGCCAGCAGCCTAAGCCGGGTTACAAGCACAGATACGCAGTATTTT. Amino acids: CASSLSRVTSTDTQYF. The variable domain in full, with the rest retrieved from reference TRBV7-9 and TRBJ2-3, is DTGVSQNPRHKITKRGQNVTFRCDPISEHNRLYWYRQTLGQGPEFLTYFQNEAQLEKSRLLSDRFSAERPKGSFSTLEIQRTEQGDSAMYLCASSLSRVTSTDTQYFGPGTRLTVL.

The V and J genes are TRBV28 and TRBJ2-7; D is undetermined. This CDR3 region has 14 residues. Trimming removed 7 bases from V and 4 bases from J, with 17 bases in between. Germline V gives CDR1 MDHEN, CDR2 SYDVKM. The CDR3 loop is CASTPLRQGYEQYF. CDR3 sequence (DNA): TGTGCCAGCACCCCCTTGAGACAAGGGTACGAGCAGTACTTC.

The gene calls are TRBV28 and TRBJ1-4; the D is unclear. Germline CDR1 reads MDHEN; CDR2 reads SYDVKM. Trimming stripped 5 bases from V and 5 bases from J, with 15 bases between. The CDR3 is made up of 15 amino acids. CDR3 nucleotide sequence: TGTGCCAGCAGTCCCCCAGGCCTACGGAATGAAAAACTGTTTTTT. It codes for CASSPPGLRNEKLFF.

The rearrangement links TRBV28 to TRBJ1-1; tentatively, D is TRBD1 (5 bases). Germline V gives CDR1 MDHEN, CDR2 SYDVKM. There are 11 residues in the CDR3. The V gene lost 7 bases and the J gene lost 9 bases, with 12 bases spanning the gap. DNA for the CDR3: TGTGCCAGCAAATCACAGGTTAAAGCTTTCTTT. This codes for CASKSQVKAFF.

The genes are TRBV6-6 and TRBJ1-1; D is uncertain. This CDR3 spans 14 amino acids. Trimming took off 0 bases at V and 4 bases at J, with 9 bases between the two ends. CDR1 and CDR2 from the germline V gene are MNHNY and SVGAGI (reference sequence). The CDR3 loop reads CASSYSKGGTEAFF. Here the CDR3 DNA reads TGTGCCAGCAGTTACTCGAAGGGAGGCACTGAAGCTTTCTTT.

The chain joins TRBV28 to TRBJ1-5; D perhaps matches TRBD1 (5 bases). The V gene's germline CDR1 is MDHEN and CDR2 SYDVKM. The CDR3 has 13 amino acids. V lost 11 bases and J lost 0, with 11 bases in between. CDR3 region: CAHRDHSNQPQHF. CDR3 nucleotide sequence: TGTGCCCACCGGGACCATAGCAATCAGCCCCAGCATTTT.

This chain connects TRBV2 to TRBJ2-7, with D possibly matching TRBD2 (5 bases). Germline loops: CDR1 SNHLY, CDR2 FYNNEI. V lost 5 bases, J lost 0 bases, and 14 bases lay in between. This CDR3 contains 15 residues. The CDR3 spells CASSSPEASSYEQYF. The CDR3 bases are TGTGCCAGCAGTTCCCCGGAGGCTAGCTCCTACGAGCAGTACTTC.

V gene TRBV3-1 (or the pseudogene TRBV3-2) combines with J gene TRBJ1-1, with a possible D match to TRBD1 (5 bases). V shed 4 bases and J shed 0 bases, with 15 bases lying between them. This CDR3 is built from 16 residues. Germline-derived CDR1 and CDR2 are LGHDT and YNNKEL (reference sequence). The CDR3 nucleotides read TGTGCCAGCAGCCCGTGGGGCAGGCGGATGAACACTGAAGCTTTCTTT. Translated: CASSPWGRRMNTEAFF.

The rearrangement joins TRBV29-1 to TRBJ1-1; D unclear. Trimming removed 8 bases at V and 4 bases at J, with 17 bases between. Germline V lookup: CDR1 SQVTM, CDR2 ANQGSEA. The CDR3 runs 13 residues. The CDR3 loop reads CSPYRYGVTEAFF. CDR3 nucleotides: TGCAGCCCCTATCGGTACGGGGTCACTGAAGCTTTCTTT.

Here the CDR3 reads CASSQEVATYEQYF. CDR3 sequence (DNA): TGTGCCAGCAGCCAAGAGGTTGCAACCTACGAGCAGTACTTC. The chain recombines TRBV4-2 with TRBJ2-7; no clear D. This CDR3 is built from 14 residues. The V gene's germline CDR1 is LGHNA and CDR2 YNFKEQ. With 0 bases removed from V and 2 bases from J, the gap between germline ends came to 8 bases.

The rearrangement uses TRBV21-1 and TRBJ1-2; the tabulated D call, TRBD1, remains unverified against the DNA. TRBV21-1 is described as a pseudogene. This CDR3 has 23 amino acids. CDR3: CASSKAPSGQGAESFLGGLGYTF. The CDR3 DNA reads TGTGCCAGCAGCAAAGCCCCCTCGGGACAGGGGGCTGAATCTTTTCTGGGAGGCCTTGGCTACACCTTC.

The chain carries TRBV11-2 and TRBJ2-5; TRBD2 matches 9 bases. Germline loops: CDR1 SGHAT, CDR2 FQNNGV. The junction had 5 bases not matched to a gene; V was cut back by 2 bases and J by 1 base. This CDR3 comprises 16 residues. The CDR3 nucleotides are TGTGCCAGCAGCTTATTGGGTAGCGGGGGCCAAGAGACCCAGTACTTC. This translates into CASSLLGSGGQETQYF. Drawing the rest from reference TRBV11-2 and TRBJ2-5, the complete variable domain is EAGVAQSPRYKIIEKRQSVAFWCNPISGHATLYWYQQILGQGPKLLIQFQNNGVVDDSQLPKDRFSAERLKGVDSTLKIQPAKLEDSAVYLCASSLLGSGGQETQYFGPGTRLLVL.

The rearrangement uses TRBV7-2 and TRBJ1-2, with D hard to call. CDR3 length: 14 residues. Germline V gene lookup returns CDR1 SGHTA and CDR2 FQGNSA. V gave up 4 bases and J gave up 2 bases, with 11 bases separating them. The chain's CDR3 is CASSYWETNYGYTF. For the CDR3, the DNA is TGTGCCAGCAGCTATTGGGAGACGAACTATGGCTACACCTTC.

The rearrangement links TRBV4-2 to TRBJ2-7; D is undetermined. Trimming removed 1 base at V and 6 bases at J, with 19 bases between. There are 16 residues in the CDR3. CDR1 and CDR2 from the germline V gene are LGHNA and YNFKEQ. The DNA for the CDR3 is TGTGCCAGCAGCCAAGTCGGCGGAGCTACTTTCTCCGAGCAGTACTTC. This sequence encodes CASSQVGGATFSEQYF.

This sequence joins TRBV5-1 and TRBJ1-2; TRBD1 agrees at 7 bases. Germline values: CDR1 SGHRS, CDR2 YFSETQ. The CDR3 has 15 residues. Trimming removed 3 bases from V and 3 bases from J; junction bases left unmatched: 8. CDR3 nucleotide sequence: TGCGCCAGCAGCTCGAAACGGACAGGTGACTATGGCTACACCTTC. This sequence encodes CASSSKRTGDYGYTF.

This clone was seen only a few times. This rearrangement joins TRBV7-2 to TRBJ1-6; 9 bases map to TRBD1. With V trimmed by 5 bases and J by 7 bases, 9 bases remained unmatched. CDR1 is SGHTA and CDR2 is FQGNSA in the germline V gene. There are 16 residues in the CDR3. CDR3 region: CASSPPRDRVNSPLHF. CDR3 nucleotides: TGTGCCAGCAGCCCCCCGCGGGACAGGGTGAATTCACCCCTCCACTTT. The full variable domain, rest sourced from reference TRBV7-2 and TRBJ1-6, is GAGVSQSPSNKVTEKGKDVELRCDPISGHTALYWYRQSLGQGLEFLIYFQGNSAPDKSGLPSDRFSAERTGGSVSTLTIQRTQQEDSAVYLCASSPPRDRVNSPLHFGNGTRLTVT.

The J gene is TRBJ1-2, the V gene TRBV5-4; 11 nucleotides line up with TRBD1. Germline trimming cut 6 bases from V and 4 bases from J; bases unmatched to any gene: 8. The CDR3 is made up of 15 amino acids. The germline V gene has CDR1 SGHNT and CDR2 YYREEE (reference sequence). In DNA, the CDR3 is TGTGCCAGCACCTCCGGGACAGGGGGATTCTATGGCTACACCTTC. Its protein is CASTSGTGGFYGYTF. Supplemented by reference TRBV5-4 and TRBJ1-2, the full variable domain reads ETGVTQSPTHLIKTRGQQVTLRCSSQSGHNTVSWYQQALGQGPQFIFQYYREEENGRGNFPPRFSGLQFPNYSSELNVNALELDDSALYLCASTSGTGGFYGYTFGSGTRLTVV.

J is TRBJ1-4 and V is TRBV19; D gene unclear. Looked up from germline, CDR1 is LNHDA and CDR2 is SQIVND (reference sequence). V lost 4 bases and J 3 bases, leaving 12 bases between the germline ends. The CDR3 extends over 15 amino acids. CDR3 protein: CASSTSGTANEKLFF. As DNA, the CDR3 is TGTGCCAGTAGTACCTCGGGAACAGCTAATGAAAAACTGTTTTTT.

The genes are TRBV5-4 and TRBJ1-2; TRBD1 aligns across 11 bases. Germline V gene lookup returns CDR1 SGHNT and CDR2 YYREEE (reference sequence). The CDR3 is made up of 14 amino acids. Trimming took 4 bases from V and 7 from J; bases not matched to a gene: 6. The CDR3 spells CASSGGQGGSGYTF. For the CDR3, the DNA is TGTGCCAGCAGCGGGGGACAGGGGGGCTCTGGCTACACCTTC.

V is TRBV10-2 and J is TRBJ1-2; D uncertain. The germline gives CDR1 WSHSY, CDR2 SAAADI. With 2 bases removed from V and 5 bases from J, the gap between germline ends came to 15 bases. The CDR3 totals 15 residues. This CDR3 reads CASSEEGRQGYGYTF. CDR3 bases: TGCGCCAGCAGTGAGGAGGGCAGGCAAGGGTATGGCTACACCTTC.